The table lists the clone carrying this T cell receptor (beta chain) with a count of one. Germline V gives CDR1 PRHDT, CDR2 FYEKMQ (reference sequence). Between the trimmed V and J ends, which lost 1 base and 6 bases, there was a span of 13 bases. The CDR3 spans 16 residues. It was within 2 weeks before study entry that exposed participants met a COVID-19 case. This sample is drawn from a study of blood T cell repertoires in COVID-19. Sequencing was performed with immunoSEQ multiplex PCR; in TCRdb, only in-frame clones are kept and a portion is missing. Of about 140,000 clones detected, about 80% appear once; the ten largest clones hold 1.5% to 2%.

Sequenced sample: PBMCs or T cells enriched from blood (not recorded which). The chain carries TRBV13 and TRBJ1-6, with D maybe TRBD1 (5 bases). The clonotype comes from a young woman who had been exposed to COVID-19. The CDR3, as DNA: TGTGCCAGCAGCTTAGATCGGGGGACTGGTAATTCACCCCTCCACTTT. Amino acids: CASSLDRGTGNSPLHF.